These 3 T cell receptor beta chains came from one sample sequenced in a study of blood T cell repertoires in COVID-19. Data came from immunoSEQ multiplex PCR; TCRdb stores just in-frame clones and leaves some out. This table holds approximately 200,000 clones, 88% found once. The source material was peripheral blood. These receptors were taken from a woman aged 60-75 years with acute or convalescent COVID-19.

V usage is TRBV7-2 and J usage is TRBJ1-2; the D gene is possibly TRBD1 (5 bases). The CDR3 is 13 residues long. V lost 5 bases and J 5 bases, leaving 12 bases between the germline ends. Germline-derived CDR1 and CDR2 are SGHTA and FQGNSA. DNA of the CDR3: TGTGCCAGCAGCCTGGAGGGGTTGTATGGCTACACCTTC. Protein sequence: CASSLEGLYGYTF.

This rearrangement joins TRBV7-8 to TRBJ2-1, with 11 positions matching TRBD1. The trim removed 3 bases at V and 8 bases at J, leaving 12 bases unmatched. The CDR3 runs 17 residues. The germline CDR1 and CDR2 sequences are SGHVS and FQNEAQ. The CDR3 loop reads CASSFRARTGGLYEQFF. The CDR3 DNA is TGTGCCAGCAGCTTCCGGGCTAGGACAGGGGGCTTATATGAGCAGTTCTTC.

V and J are TRBV2 and TRBJ1-5; D possibly corresponds to TRBD1 (5 bases). The CDR3 consists of 12 residues. Germline loops: CDR1 SNHLY, CDR2 FYNNEI. V shed 7 bases and J shed 9 bases, with 13 bases lying between them. The CDR3 DNA reads TGTGCCAGCAAGGCCCGCGGGGGGCCCCAGCATTTT. It specifies CASKARGGPQHF.